This TCR beta chain was found in a study of PD-L1 blockade in urothelial cancer. The protocol was immunoSEQ multiplex PCR, while the TCRdb copy is restricted to in-frame clones and leaves out a portion. The profile covers tens of thousands of clones, with roughly 87% appearing a single time and 9.5% taken by the ten largest. The trim removed 2 bases at V and 0 bases at J, leaving 3 bases unmatched. The CDR3 loop spans 15 amino acids. Germline V gene lookup returns CDR1 SGHAT and CDR2 FQNNGV. Each patient gave between 1 and 8 samples of peripheral blood mononuclear cells, which were collected pretreatment and during treatment.

The material sequenced was PBMCs, taken around atezolizumab (anti-PD-L1) treatment. This sequence joins TRBV11-2 and TRBJ2-7; 8 nucleotides agree with TRBD1. This clonotype originated in a man aged 70-80 years with urothelial cancer. CDR3 sequence (DNA): TGTGCCAGCAGCTTATGGGGACAGGACTCCTACGAGCAGTACTTC. Amino acids: CASSLWGQDSYEQYF.